This record concerns one T cell receptor (beta chain) sequence. The sample comes from a study of blood T cell repertoires in COVID-19. Overall study context: The United States, Italy and Spain supplied acute and convalescent COVID-19 samples. PBMCs, B-cell-depleted T cells, or T cells provided the cDNA or gDNA that made up the material.

The assay was immunoSEQ multiplex PCR, and TCRdb's table has in-frame clones only and misses some. The profile shows roughly 200,000 clones, roughly three quarters of them singletons. The CDR3 has 19 residues. Germline CDR1 is SGHRS and CDR2 is YFSETQ. Trimming at V came to 0 bases and at J to 0 bases, leaving 11 bases not matched to a gene. The sequenced material came from peripheral blood. The sequence derives from a woman of 80 years or more with COVID-19, enrolled during active disease. The chain recombines TRBV5-1 with TRBJ2-3; 9 bases match TRBD2. The CDR3 protein is CASSLGAGGKFTSTDTQYF. DNA of the CDR3: TGCGCCAGCAGCTTGGGAGCGGGAGGAAAATTTACTAGCACAGATACGCAGTATTTT.